The entry below gives a single T cell receptor (beta chain) sequence along with its context. The germline gives CDR1 SQVTM, CDR2 ANQGSEA. CDR3 length: 11 residues. V lost 4 bases, J lost 5 bases, and 5 bases lay in between. The sample is drawn from a study of blood T cells in healthy people across ages. Drawing of peripheral blood yielded about 10 milliliters from each donor. A second PCR of about 6 to 12 cycles used a sample-barcoded 5' primer and a J-beta primer mix. MiXCR was run by TCRdb on the 5' RACE reads, yielding one entry per CDR3 protein. The table includes more than 650,000 distinct CDR3 sequences, roughly 24% detected once. The same data also went into a second study, on T cells of mothers and their children.

Sequences were obtained from blood. The TCR sequence derives from a boy aged 5-17 years in good health. The rearrangement uses TRBV29-1 and TRBJ1-4; D is uncertain. CDR3 protein: CSVAENEKLFF. In nucleotides, the CDR3 is TGCAGCGTTGCCGAAAATGAAAAACTGTTTTTT.